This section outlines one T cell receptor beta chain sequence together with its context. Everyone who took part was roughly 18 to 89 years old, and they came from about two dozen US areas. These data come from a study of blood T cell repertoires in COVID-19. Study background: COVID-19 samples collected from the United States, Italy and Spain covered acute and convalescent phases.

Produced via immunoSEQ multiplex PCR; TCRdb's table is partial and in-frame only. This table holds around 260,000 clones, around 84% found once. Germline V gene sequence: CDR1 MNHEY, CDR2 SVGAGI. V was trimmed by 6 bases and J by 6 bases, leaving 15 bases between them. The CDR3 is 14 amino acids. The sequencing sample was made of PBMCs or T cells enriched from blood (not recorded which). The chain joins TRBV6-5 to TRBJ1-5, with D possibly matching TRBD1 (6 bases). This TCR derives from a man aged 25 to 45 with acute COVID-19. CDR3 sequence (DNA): TGTGCCAGCAGCCACGGGGGGGCTGGTCAGCCCCAGCATTTT. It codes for CASSHGGAGQPQHF.